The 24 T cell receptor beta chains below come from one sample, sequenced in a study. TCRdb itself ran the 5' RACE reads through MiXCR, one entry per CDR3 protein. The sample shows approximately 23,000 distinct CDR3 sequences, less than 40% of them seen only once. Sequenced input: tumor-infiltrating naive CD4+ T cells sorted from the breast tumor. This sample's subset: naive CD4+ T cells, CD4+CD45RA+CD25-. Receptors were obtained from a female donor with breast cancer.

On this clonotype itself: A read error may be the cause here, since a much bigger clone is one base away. The CDR3 region has the DNA TGCGCCAGCAGCTATACCTCCGGGACAGGGTCGCCCCTCCACTTT. Its protein product is CASSYTSGTGSPLHF. The chain is built from TRBV5-1 and TRBJ1-6; 9 bases align to TRBD1. CDR1 is SGHRS and CDR2 is YFSETQ in the germline V gene. The CDR3 totals 15 residues. V was clipped by 3 bases and J by 13 bases; unmatched bases: 11. The full variable domain, with the rest looked up from reference TRBV5-1 and TRBJ1-6, is KAGVTQTPRYLIKTRGQQVTLSCSPISGHRSVSWYQQTPGQGLQFLFEYFSETQRNKGNFPGRFSGRQFSNSRSEMNVSTLELGDSALYLCASSYTSGTGSPLHFGNGTRLTVT.

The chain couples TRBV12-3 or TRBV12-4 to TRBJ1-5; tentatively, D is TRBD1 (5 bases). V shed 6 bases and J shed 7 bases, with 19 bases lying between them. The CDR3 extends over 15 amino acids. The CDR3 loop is CASSPRQPPNQPQHF. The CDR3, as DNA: TGTGCCAGCAGCCCGAGACAGCCCCCCAACCAGCCCCAGCATTTT.

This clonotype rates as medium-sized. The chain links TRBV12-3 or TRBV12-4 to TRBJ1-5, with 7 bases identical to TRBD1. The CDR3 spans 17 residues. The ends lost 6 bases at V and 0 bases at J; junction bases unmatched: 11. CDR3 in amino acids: CASSPETGFVSNQPQHF. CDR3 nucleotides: TGTGCCAGCAGCCCGGAGACAGGGTTTGTTAGCAATCAGCCCCAGCATTTT.

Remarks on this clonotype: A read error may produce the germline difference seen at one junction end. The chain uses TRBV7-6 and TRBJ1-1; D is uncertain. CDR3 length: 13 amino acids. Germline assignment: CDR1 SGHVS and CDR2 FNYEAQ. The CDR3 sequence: CASSLDPNTGAFF. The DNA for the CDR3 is TGTGCCAGCAGCTTAGACCCGAACACTGGAGCTTTCTTT.

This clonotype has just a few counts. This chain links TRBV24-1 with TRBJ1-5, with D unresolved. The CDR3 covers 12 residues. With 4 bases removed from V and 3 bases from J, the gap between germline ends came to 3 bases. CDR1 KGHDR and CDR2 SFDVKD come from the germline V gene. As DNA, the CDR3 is TGTGCCACCAGTGACCCCAATCAGCCCCAGCATTTT. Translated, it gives CATSDPNQPQHF.

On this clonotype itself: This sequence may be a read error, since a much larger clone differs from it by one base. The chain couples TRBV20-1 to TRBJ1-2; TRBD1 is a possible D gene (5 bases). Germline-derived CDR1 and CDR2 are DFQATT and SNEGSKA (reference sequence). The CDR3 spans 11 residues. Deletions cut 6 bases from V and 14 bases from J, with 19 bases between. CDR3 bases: TGCAGTGCCATGGTGGGGCACCGGAGAACCTTC. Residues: CSAMVGHRRTF.

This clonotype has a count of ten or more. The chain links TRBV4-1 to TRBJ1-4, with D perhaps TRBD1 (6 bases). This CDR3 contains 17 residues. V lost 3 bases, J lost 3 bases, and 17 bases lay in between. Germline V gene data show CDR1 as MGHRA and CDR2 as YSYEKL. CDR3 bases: TGCGCCAGCAGCCAGGGGGGGCCCAAAACAGCTAATGAAAAACTGTTTTTT. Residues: CASSQGGPKTANEKLFF.

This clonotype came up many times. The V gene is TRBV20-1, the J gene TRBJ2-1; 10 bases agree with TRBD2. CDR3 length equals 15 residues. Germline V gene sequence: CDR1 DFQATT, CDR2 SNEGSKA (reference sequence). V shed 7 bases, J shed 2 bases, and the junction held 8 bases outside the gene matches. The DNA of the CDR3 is TGCAGTGTTCAGATACTAGCGGGAACCTACAATGAGCAGTTCTTC. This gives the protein CSVQILAGTYNEQFF.

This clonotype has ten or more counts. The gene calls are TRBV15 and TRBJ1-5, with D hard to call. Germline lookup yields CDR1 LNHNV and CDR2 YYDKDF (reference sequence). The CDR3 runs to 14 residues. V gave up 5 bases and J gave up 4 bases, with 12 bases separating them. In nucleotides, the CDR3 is TGTGCCACCAGCGCCCACCCGGGGAATCAGCCCCAGCATTTT. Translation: CATSAHPGNQPQHF.

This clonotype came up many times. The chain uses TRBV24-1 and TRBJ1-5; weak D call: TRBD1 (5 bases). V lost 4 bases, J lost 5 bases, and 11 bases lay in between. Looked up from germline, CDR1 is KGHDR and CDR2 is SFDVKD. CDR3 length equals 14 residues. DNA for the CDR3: TGTGCCACCAGTGAACCAGGGAGCCATCAGCCCCAGCATTTT. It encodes CATSEPGSHQPQHF.

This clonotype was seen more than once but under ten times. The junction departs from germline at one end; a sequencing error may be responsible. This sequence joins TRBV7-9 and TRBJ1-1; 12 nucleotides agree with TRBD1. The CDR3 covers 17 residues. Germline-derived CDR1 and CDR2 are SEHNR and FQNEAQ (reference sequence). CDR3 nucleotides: TGTGCCGGCAGCTTAGCCGGGACAGGGGGCCTCGGAACTGAAGCTTTCTTT. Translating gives CAGSLAGTGGLGTEAFF.

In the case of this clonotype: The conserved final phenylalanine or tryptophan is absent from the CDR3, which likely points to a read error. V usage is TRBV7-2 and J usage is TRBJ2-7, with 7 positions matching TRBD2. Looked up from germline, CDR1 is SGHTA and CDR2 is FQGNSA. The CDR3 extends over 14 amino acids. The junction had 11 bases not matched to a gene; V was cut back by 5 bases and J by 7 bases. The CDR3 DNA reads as TGTGCCAGCAGCCCGCGACTGGCGGGAGAAGAGCAGTACTCC. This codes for CASSPRLAGEEQYS.

As DNA, the CDR3 is TGTGCCAGCAGTTACTCGGGTAGCGGGACGTACAATGAGCAGTTCTTC. Translating it yields CASSYSGSGTYNEQFF. The V and J genes are TRBV6-5 and TRBJ2-1; TRBD2 agrees at 8 bases. V dropped 0 bases and J dropped 4; count of bases not matched to a gene: 5. Germline CDR1 MNHEY, CDR2 SVGAGI. The CDR3 loop spans 16 amino acids.

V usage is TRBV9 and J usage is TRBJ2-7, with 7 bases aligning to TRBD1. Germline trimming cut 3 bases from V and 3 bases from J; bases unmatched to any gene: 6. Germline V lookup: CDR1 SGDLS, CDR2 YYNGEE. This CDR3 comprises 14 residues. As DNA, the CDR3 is TGTGCCAGCAGCGCTGGGACAGATATCTACGAGCAGTACTTC. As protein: CASSAGTDIYEQYF.

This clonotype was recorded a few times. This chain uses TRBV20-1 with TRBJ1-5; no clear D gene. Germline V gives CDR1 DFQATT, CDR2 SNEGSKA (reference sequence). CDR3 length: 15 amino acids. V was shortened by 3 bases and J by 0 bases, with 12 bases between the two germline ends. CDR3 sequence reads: CSARDRKPSNQPQHF. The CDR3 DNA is TGCAGTGCTAGGGACCGGAAACCTAGCAATCAGCCCCAGCATTTT.

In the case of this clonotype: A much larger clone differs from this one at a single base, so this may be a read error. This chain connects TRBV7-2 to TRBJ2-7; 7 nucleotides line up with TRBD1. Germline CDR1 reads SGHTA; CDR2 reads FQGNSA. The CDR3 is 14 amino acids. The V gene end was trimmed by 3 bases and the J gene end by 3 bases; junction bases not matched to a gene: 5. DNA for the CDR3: TGTGCCAGCAGCTTTACGGGACAGTTCTACGAGCAGTACTTC. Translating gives CASSFTGQFYEQYF.

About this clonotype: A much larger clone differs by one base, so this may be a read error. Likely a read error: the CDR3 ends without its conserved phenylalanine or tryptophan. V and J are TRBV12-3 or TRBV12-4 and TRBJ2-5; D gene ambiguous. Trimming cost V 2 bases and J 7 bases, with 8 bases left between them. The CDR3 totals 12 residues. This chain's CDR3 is CASSLRWATQYL. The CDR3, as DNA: TGTGCCAGCAGTTTACGTTGGGCGACCCAGTACCTC.

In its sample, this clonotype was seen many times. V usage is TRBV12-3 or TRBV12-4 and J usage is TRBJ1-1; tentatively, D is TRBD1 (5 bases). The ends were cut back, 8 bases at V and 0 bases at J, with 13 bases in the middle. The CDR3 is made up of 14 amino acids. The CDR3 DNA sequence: TGTGCCAGCTACAGAGGGGCAATGAACACTGAAGCTTTCTTT. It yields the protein CASYRGAMNTEAFF.

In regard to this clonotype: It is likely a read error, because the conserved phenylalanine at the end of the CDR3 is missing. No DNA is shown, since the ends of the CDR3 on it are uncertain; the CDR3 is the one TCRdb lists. CDR3 sequence: CASSIDTNQPQHS. V usage is TRBV5-1 and J usage is TRBJ1-5. The CDR3 has 13 residues if both end residues are counted. Germline assignment: CDR1 SGHRS and CDR2 YFSETQ.

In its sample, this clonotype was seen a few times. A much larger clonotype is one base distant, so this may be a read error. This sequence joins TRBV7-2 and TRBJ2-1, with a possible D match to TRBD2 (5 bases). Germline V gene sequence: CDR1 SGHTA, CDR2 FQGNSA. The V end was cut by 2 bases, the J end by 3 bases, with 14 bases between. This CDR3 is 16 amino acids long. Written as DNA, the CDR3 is TGTGCCAGCAGCTTACGGGCTAGCAGTATCTACAATGAGCAGTTCTTC. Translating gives CASSLRASSIYNEQFF.

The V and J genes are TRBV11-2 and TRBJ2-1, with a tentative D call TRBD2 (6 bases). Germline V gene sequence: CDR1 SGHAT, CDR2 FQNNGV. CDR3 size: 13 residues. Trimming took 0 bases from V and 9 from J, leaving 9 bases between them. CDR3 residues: CASSLDREFEQFF. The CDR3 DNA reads TGTGCCAGCAGCTTAGATCGGGAGTTTGAGCAGTTCTTC. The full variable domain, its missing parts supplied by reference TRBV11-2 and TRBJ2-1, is EAGVAQSPRYKIIEKRQSVAFWCNPISGHATLYWYQQILGQGPKLLIQFQNNGVVDDSQLPKDRFSAERLKGVDSTLKIQPAKLEDSAVYLCASSLDREFEQFFGPGTRLTVL.

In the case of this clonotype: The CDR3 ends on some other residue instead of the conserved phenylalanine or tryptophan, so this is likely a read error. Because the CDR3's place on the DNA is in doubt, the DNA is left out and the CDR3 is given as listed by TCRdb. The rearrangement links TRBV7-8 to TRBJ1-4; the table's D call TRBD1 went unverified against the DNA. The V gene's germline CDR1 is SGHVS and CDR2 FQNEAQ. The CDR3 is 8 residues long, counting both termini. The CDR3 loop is CASSKVRV.

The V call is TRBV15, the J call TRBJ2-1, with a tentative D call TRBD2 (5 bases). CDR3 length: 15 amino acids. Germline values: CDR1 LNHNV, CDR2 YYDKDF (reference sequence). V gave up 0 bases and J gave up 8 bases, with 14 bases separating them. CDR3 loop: CATSRDPTSEDEQFF. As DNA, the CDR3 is TGTGCCACCAGCAGAGATCCAACTAGTGAGGATGAGCAGTTCTTC.

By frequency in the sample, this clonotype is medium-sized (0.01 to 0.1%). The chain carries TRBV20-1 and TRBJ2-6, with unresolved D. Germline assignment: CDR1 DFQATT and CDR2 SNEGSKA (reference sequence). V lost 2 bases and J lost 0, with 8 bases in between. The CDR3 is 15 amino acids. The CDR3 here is CSARSKGSGANVLTF. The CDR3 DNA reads TGCAGTGCTAGATCCAAGGGCTCTGGGGCCAACGTCCTGACTTTC.